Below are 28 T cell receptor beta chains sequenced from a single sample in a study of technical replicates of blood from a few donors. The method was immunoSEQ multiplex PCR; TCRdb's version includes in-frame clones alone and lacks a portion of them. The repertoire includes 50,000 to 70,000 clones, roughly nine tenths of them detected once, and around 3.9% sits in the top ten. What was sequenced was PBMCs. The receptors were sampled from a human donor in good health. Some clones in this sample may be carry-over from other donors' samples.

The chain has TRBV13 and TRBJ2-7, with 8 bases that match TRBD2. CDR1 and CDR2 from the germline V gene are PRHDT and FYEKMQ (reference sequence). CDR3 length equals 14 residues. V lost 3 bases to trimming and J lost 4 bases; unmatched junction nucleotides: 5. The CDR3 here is CASSFRLAGYEQYF. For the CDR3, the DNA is TGTGCCAGCAGCTTTCGGCTAGCGGGTTACGAGCAGTACTTC. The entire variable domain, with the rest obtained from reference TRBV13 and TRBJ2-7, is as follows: AAGVIQSPRHLIKEKRETATLKCYPIPRHDTVYWYQQGPGQDPQFLISFYEKMQSDKGSIPDRFSAQQFSDYHSELNMSSLELGDSALYFCASSFRLAGYEQYFGPGTRLTVT.

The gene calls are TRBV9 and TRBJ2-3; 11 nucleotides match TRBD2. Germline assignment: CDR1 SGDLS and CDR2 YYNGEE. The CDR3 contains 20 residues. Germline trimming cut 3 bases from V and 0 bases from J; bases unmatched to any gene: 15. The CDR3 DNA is TGTGCCAGCAGCGCTGGACTAGCGGGCCGACATGCCCAGAGCACAGATACGCAGTATTTT. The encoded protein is CASSAGLAGRHAQSTDTQYF.

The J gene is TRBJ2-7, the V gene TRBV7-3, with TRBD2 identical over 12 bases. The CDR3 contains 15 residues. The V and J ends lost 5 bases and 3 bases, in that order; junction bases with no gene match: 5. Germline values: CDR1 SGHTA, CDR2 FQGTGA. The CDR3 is CASSLAGGGGYEQYF. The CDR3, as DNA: TGTGCCAGCAGCCTAGCGGGAGGGGGGGGCTACGAGCAGTACTTC.

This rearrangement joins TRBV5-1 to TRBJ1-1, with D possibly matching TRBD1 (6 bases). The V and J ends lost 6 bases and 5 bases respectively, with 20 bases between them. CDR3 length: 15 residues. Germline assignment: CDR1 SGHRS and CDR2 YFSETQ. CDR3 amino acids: CASTSQAGALTEAFF. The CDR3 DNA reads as TGCGCCAGCACCTCTCAGGCAGGGGCTTTGACTGAAGCTTTCTTT.

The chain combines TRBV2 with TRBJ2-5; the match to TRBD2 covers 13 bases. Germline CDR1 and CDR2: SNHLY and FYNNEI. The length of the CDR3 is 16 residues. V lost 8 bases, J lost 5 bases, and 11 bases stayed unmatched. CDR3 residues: CASAPGLAGPRETQYF. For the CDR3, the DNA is TGTGCCAGCGCGCCGGGACTAGCGGGACCACGGGAGACCCAGTACTTC.

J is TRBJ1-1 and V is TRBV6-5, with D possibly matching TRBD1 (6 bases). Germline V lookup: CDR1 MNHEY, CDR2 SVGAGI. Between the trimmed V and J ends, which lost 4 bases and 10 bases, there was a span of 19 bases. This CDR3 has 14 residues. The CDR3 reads CASSSKQQGFTAFF. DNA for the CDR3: TGTGCCAGCAGTTCAAAACAACAGGGCTTTACAGCTTTCTTT.

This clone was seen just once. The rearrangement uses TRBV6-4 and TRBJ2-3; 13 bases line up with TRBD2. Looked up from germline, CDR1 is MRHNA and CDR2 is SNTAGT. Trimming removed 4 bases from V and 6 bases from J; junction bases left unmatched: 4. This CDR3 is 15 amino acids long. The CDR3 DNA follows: TGTGCCAGCAGTGGGACTAGCGGGAGTGGCGATACGCAGTATTTT. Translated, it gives CASSGTSGSGDTQYF.

CDR3 coding DNA: TGTGCCAGCACCCCGTGGGAGGGGGTAACCTACGAGCAGTACTTC. Its translation: CASTPWEGVTYEQYF. J is TRBJ2-7 and V is TRBV7-9; TRBD2 is a possible D gene (7 bases). This CDR3 has 15 amino acids. The ends were cut back, 7 bases at V and 2 bases at J, with 18 bases in the middle. CDR1 SEHNR and CDR2 FQNEAQ come from the germline V gene (reference sequence).

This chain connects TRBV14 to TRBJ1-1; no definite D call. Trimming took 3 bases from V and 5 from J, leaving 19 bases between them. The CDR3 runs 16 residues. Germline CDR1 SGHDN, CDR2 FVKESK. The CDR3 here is CASSQRARTLKTEAFF. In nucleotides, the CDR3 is TGTGCCAGCAGCCAGCGGGCTCGGACCCTCAAGACTGAAGCTTTCTTT.

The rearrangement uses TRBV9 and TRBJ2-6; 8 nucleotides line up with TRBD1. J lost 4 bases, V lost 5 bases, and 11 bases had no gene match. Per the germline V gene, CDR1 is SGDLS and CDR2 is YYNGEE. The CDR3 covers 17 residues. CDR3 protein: CASSRNQGAQGANVLTF. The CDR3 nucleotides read TGTGCCAGCAGTCGAAACCAGGGGGCGCAGGGGGCCAACGTCCTGACTTTC.

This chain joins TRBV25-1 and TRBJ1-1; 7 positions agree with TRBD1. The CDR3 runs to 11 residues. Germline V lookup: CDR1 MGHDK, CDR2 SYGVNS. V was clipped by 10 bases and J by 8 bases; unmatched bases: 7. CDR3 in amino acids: CATARQGEAFF. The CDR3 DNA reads TGTGCCACTGCGAGACAGGGAGAAGCTTTCTTT.

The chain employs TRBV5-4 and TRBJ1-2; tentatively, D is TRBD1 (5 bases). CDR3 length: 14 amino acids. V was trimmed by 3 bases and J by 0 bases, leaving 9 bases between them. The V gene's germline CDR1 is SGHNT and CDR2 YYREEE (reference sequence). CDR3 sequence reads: CASSSGGANYGYTF. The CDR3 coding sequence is TGTGCCAGCAGCTCCGGGGGAGCTAACTATGGCTACACCTTC.

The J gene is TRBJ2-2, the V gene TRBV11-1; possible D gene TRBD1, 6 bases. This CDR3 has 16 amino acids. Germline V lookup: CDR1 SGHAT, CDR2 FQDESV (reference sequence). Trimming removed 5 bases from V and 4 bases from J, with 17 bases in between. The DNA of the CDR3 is TGTGCCAGCAGCCGGCACCAGGGGACATCCACCGGGGAGCTGTTTTTT. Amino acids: CASSRHQGTSTGELFF.

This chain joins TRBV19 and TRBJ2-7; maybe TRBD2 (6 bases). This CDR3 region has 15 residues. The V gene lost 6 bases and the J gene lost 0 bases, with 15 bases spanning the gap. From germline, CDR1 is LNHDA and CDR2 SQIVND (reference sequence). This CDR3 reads CASRKLSGNSYEQYF. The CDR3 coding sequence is TGTGCCAGTAGGAAACTTAGCGGAAACTCCTACGAGCAGTACTTC. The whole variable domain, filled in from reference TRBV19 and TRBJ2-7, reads DGGITQSPKYLFRKEGQNVTLSCEQNLNHDAMYWYRQDPGQGLRLIYYSQIVNDFQKGDIAEGYSVSREKKESFPLTVTSAQKNPTAFYLCASRKLSGNSYEQYFGPGTRLTVT.

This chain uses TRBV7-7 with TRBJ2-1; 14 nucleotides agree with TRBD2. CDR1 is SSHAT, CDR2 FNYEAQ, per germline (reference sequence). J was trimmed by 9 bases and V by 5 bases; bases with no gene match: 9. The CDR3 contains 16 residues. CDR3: CASSATGTSGSGEQFF. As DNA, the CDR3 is TGTGCCAGCAGCGCGACCGGGACTAGCGGGAGCGGTGAGCAGTTCTTC.

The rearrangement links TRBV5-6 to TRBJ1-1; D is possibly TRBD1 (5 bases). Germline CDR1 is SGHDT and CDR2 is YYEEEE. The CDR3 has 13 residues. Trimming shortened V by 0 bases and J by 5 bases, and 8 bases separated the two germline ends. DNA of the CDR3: TGTGCCAGCAGCTTGGGGGGGGGTACTGAAGCTTTCTTT. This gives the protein CASSLGGGTEAFF.

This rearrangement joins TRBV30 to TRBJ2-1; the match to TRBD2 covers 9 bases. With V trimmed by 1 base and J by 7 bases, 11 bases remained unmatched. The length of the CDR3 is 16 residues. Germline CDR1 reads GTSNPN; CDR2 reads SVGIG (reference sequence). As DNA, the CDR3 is TGTGCCTGGAGTGCCCTGTTAGCGGGAGTGGGGAATGAGCAGTTCTTC. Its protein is CAWSALLAGVGNEQFF.

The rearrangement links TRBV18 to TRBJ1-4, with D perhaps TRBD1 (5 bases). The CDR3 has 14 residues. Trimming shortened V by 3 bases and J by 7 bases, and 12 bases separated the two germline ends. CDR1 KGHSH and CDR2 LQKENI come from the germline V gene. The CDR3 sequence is CASSPGQGVEKLFF. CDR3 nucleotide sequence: TGTGCCAGCTCACCGGGGCAGGGCGTTGAAAAACTGTTTTTT.

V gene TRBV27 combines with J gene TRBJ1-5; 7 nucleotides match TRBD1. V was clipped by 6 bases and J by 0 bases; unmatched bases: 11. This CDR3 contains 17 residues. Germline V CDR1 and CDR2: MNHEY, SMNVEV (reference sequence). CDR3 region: CASRQGGKVYSNQPQHF. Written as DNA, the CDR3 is TGTGCCAGCAGGCAGGGGGGAAAGGTTTATAGCAATCAGCCCCAGCATTTT.

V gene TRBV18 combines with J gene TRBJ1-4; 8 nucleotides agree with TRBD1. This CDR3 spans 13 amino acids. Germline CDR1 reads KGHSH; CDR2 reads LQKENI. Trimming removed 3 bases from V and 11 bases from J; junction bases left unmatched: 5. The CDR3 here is CASSPGDRRKLFF. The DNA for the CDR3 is TGTGCCAGCTCACCCGGGGACAGGCGTAAACTGTTTTTT.

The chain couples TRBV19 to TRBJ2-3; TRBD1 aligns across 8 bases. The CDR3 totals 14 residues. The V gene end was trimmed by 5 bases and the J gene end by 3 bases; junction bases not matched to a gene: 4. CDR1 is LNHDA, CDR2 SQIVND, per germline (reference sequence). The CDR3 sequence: CASSGQGLTDTQYF. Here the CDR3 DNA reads TGTGCCAGTAGTGGACAGGGCTTGACAGATACGCAGTATTTT.

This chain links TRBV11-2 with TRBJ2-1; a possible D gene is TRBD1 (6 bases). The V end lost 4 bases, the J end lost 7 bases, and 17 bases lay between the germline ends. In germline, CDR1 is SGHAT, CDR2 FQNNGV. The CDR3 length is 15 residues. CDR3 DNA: TGTGCCAGCAGCTCCCTCAGGGGAGTTAGGAATGAGCAGTTCTTC. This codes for CASSSLRGVRNEQFF.

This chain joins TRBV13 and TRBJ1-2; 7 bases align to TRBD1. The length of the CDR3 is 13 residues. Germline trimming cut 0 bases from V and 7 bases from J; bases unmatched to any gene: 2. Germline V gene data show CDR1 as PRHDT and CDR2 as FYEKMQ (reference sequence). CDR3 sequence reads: CASSLGGGFGYTF. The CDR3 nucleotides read TGTGCCAGCAGCTTAGGAGGGGGCTTTGGCTACACCTTC.

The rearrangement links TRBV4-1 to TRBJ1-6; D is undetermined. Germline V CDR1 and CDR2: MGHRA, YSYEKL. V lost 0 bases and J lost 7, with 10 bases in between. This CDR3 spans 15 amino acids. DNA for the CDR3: TGCGCCAGCAGCCAAGAGAACAGCCTAAATTCACCCCTCCACTTT. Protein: CASSQENSLNSPLHF.

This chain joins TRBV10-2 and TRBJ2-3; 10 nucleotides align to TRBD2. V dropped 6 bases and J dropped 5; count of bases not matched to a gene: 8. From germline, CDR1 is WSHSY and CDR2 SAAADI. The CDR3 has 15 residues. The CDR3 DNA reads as TGCGCCAGCAGAGCGGGAGGGCATGCGGGAGATACGCAGTATTTT. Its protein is CASRAGGHAGDTQYF.

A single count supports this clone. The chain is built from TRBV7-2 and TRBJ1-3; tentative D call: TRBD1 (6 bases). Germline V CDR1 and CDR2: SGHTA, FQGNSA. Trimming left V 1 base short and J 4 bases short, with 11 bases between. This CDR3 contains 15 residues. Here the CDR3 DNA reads TGTGCCAGCAGCTTAGTTACAGGGTCAGGAAACACCATATATTTT. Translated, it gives CASSLVTGSGNTIYF.

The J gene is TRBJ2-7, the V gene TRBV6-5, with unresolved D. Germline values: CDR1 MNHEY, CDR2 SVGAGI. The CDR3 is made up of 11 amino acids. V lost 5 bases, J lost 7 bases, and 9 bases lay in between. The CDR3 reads CASSTLGEQYF. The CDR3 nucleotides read TGTGCCAGCAGTACTCTCGGGGAGCAGTACTTC.

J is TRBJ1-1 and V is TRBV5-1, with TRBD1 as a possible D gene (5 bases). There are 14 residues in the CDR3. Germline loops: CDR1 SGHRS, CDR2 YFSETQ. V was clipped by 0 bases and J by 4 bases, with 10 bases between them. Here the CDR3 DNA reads TGCGCCAGCAGCTTGGCCGGGGGGGGCACTGAAGCTTTCTTT. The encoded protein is CASSLAGGGTEAFF.